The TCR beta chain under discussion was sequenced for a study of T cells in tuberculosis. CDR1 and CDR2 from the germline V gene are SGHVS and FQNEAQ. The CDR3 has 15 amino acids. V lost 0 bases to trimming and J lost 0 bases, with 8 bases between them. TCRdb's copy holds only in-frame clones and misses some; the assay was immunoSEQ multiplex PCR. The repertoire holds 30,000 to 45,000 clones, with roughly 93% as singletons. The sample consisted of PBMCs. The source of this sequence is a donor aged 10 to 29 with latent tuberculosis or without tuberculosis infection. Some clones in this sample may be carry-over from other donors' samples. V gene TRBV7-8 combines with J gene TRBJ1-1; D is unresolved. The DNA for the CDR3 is TGTGCCAGCAGCTTAGCCCGGGGAATGAACACTGAAGCTTTCTTT. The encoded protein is CASSLARGMNTEAFF.